This TCR beta chain appears in the sequencing data of a study of shared clonotypes between healthy human individuals. Concerning this clone: Its antigen is still unknown.

Libraries were prepared by immunoSEQ multiplex PCR; TCRdb keeps only in-frame clonotypes and omits some of them. The sample consists of roughly 700,000 clones, 74% of them appearing once. In germline, CDR1 is SQVTM, CDR2 ANQGSEA. The CDR3 is 11 residues long. The V end lost 7 bases, the J end lost 4 bases, and 8 bases lay between the germline ends. General observations from the study: Across subsets, estimated richness was generally greater for naive than for memory populations. All-four-donor shared clonotypes had higher generation probabilities than non-shared clonotypes did.

The source is a woman aged 25-40 years in good health. The sequenced sample was memory CD4+ T cells sorted from blood. Stated subset: CD45RA-negative fraction. The chain has TRBV29-1 and TRBJ2-1; D might be TRBD1 (5 bases). The CDR3 DNA reads TGCAGCGCCAGGGAATACAATGAGCAGTTCTTC. This sequence encodes CSAREYNEQFF.